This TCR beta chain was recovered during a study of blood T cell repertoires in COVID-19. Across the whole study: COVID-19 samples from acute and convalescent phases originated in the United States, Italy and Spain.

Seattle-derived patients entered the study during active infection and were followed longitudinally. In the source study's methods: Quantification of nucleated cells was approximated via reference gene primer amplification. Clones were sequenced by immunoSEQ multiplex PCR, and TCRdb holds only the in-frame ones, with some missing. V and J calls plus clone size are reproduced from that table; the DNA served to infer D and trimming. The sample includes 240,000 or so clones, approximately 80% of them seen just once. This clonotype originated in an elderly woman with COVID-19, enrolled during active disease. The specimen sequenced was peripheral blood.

The CDR3 nucleotides are TGTGCCAGCAGTGATACGATCGGCTATGGCTACACCTTC. Protein sequence: CASSDTIGYGYTF. The rearrangement uses TRBV28 and TRBJ1-2; D unresolved. Germline V gene lookup returns CDR1 MDHEN and CDR2 SYDVKM. CDR3 length: 13 residues. V was trimmed by 5 bases and J by 4 bases, leaving 11 bases between them.